This paragraph reports one T cell receptor beta chain. Those who donated were healthy HIV-negative adults, with no recent acute infections or vaccinations reported. The data belong to a study of shared clonotypes between healthy human individuals. Clones were sequenced by immunoSEQ multiplex PCR, and TCRdb holds only the in-frame ones, with some missing. The repertoire holds about 1.5 million clones, with roughly 96% as singletons. The sequence derives from a man aged 25-45 years in good health. Specimen: naive CD4+ T cells sorted from blood. Indicated subset: CD45RA+ positively selected.

CDR3 sequence reads: CATTRDRGLEYEQYF. The CDR3 DNA reads TGTGCCACCACGAGGGACAGGGGGCTGGAGTACGAGCAGTACTTC. The chain couples TRBV10-3 to TRBJ2-7, with 12 nucleotides matching TRBD1. V lost 10 bases to trimming and J lost 4 bases; unmatched junction nucleotides: 11. This CDR3 contains 15 residues. The germline V gene encodes CDR1 ENHRY and CDR2 SYGVKD.